These 19 T cell receptor beta chains were all obtained from the same sample, sequenced in a study of cytomegalovirus exposure and HLA in healthy donors. Vbeta (60) and Jbeta (13) primers were used in the PCR. Assay: immunoSEQ multiplex PCR; the TCRdb copy retains only in-frame clones and omits some. There are around 150,000 clones in the sample; around 75% occur only once, and under 3% lies in the top ten. Sequenced material: PBMCs. Source of these receptors: a woman aged 50 to 60 in good health and CMV-seropositive.

This sequence joins TRBV5-6 and TRBJ1-1; D is perhaps TRBD1 (6 bases). This CDR3 contains 14 residues. Looked up from germline, CDR1 is SGHDT and CDR2 is YYEEEE. Trimming removed 3 bases from V and 1 base from J, with 10 bases in between. Here the CDR3 reads CASSSGQPNTEAFF. Here the CDR3 DNA reads TGTGCCAGCAGCTCCGGACAGCCGAACACTGAAGCTTTCTTT.

This chain joins TRBV10-1 and TRBJ1-1; 12 bases map to TRBD1. Germline V gene lookup returns CDR1 WNHNN and CDR2 SYGVQD (reference sequence). V lost 6 bases and J lost 6; bases outside the gene matches: 11. CDR3 length equals 16 residues. The CDR3 region has the DNA TGCGCCAGCAGCGACGGGACAGGGGGCTTTGATGCTGAAGCTTTCTTT. This encodes CASSDGTGGFDAEAFF.

V usage is TRBV5-8 and J usage is TRBJ2-2; weak D call: TRBD2 (6 bases). Per the germline V gene, CDR1 is SGHTS and CDR2 is YDEGEE. V was clipped by 0 bases and J by 4 bases, with 13 bases between them. This CDR3 has 16 residues. The CDR3 DNA follows: TGTGCCAGCAGCTTGGGACTCGCCGGGAGCACCGGGGAGCTGTTTTTT. Translation gives CASSLGLAGSTGELFF.

V gene TRBV19 combines with J gene TRBJ1-2; D is ambiguous. CDR3 size: 13 residues. Germline assignment: CDR1 LNHDA and CDR2 SQIVND (reference sequence). Trimming took 0 bases from V and 2 from J, leaving 4 bases between them. The CDR3 spells CASSIDSNYGYTF. The CDR3 DNA is TGTGCCAGTAGTATAGACTCGAACTATGGCTACACCTTC.

The genes are TRBV30 and TRBJ2-3, with 10 bases that match TRBD2. CDR1 and CDR2 from the germline V gene are GTSNPN and SVGIG (reference sequence). This CDR3 is 14 amino acids long. The V and J ends lost 4 bases and 0 bases, in that order; junction bases with no gene match: 1. The CDR3 sequence is CAWTLAGSTDTQYF. The DNA for the CDR3 is TGTGCCTGGACACTAGCGGGAAGCACAGATACGCAGTATTTT.

This clone came up a few times. V and J are TRBV5-4 and TRBJ2-1; a weak D match, TRBD2 (6 bases). This CDR3 is built from 13 residues. Germline V CDR1 and CDR2: SGHNT, YYREEE (reference sequence). V dropped 4 bases and J dropped 4 bases, with 9 bases sitting between them. CDR3 bases: TGTGCCAGCAGCCGACGGGGGTACAATGAGCAGTTCTTC. Its translation: CASSRRGYNEQFF.

The chain carries TRBV30 and TRBJ1-2, with unresolved D. The CDR3 runs to 15 residues. Germline V gives CDR1 GTSNPN, CDR2 SVGIG (reference sequence). The germline V and J ends were trimmed by 2 bases and 0 bases, with 13 bases remaining between them. DNA for the CDR3: TGTGCCTGGAGTAGGCCCGGGAGCACTAACTATGGCTACACCTTC. Translating it yields CAWSRPGSTNYGYTF.

This clone was seen a single time. The chain uses TRBV28 and TRBJ1-6; D call uncertain. The CDR3 consists of 12 residues. CDR1 and CDR2 (germline): MDHEN, SYDVKM. V was clipped by 5 bases and J by 4 bases, with 3 bases between them. The DNA of the CDR3 is TGTGCCAGCAGTCTTTATAATTCACCCCTCCACTTT. Translating gives CASSLYNSPLHF. Full variable domain (rest looked up from reference TRBV28 and TRBJ1-6): DVKVTQSSRYLVKRTGEKVFLECVQDMDHENMFWYRQDPGLGLRLIYFSYDVKMKEKGDIPEGYSVSREKKERFSLILESASTNQTSMYLCASSLYNSPLHFGNGTRLTVT.

As concerns this clone: Sequence at one end of the junction differs from germline and may be a read error. The identical CDR3 is also encoded by other nucleotide sequences in the sample. This chain uses TRBV5-1 with TRBJ2-5; TRBD2 aligns across 8 bases. Germline V gene lookup returns CDR1 SGHRS and CDR2 YFSETQ. CDR3 size: 16 residues. CDR3 nucleotide sequence: TGTGCCAGCAGCTTGGGCCAGCGGGGGTTTCAAGAGACCCAGTACTTC. This translates into CASSLGQRGFQETQYF.

V usage is TRBV5-1 and J usage is TRBJ2-7, with 7 bases matching TRBD1. Germline V gives CDR1 SGHRS, CDR2 YFSETQ. There are 14 residues in the CDR3. With 3 bases clipped from V and 2 bases from J, the junction kept 5 bases outside the gene matches. The CDR3 here is CASSSGQAPYEQYF. For the CDR3, the DNA is TGCGCCAGCAGCTCCGGACAGGCCCCCTACGAGCAGTACTTC.

The chain uses TRBV4-1 and TRBJ2-5; 10 positions match TRBD2. V was clipped by 1 base and J by 3 bases; unmatched bases: 5. This CDR3 is built from 16 residues. Germline V CDR1 and CDR2: MGHRA, YSYEKL. CDR3 in amino acids: CASSQVGGLAEETQYF. The CDR3 nucleotides are TGCGCCAGCAGCCAAGTCGGCGGACTAGCGGAAGAGACCCAGTACTTC.

This chain connects TRBV19 to TRBJ1-2; no definite D call. The CDR3 spans 16 residues. In germline, CDR1 is LNHDA, CDR2 SQIVND (reference sequence). Trimming left V 5 bases short and J 8 bases short, with 24 bases between. The CDR3 is CASSHTLEGDGDGYTF. The CDR3, as DNA: TGTGCCAGTAGTCATACGTTAGAGGGAGATGGTGACGGCTACACCTTC.

V and J are TRBV7-9 and TRBJ1-2; a possible D gene is TRBD1 (6 bases). Trimming cost V 2 bases and J 4 bases, with 11 bases left between them. Germline V CDR1 and CDR2: SEHNR, FQNEAQ (reference sequence). This CDR3 has 14 residues. The CDR3 region is CASSLLQGSYGYTF. CDR3 sequence (DNA): TGTGCCAGCAGCTTACTCCAGGGGAGCTATGGCTACACCTTC.

J is TRBJ1-2 and V is TRBV5-1; no firm D call. CDR1 SGHRS and CDR2 YFSETQ come from the germline V gene. Trimming stripped 4 bases from V and 8 bases from J, with 15 bases between. The CDR3 is made up of 13 amino acids. The CDR3: CASSPSYPFGYTF. CDR3 sequence (DNA): TGCGCCAGCAGCCCGTCGTATCCTTTCGGCTACACCTTC.

The genes are TRBV6-6 and TRBJ2-7, with 11 positions matching TRBD2. The CDR3 totals 15 residues. CDR1 MNHNY and CDR2 SVGAGI come from the germline V gene (reference sequence). V lost 3 bases and J lost 5; bases outside the gene matches: 6. The CDR3, as DNA: TGTGCCAGCAGTTATTTAGCGGGGGGGCGGGACGAGCAGTACTTC. Protein sequence: CASSYLAGGRDEQYF.

V gene TRBV10-2 combines with J gene TRBJ1-1; 8 nucleotides line up with TRBD1. From germline, CDR1 is WSHSY and CDR2 SAAADI. The CDR3 is 12 residues long. J was trimmed by 5 bases and V by 6 bases; bases with no gene match: 2. This CDR3 reads CASSQGATEAFF. The CDR3, as DNA: TGCGCCAGCAGCCAGGGGGCAACTGAAGCTTTCTTT.

This clone has a handful of counts. The chain is built from TRBV2 and TRBJ2-7; maybe TRBD2 (6 bases). The germline gives CDR1 SNHLY, CDR2 FYNNEI. The CDR3 runs 14 residues. Deletions cut 1 base from V and 4 bases from J, with 11 bases between. CDR3 protein: CASSEGRGRYEQYF. In DNA, the CDR3 is TGTGCCAGCAGTGAAGGGAGGGGTCGGTACGAGCAGTACTTC.

The J gene is TRBJ2-5, the V gene TRBV9; 11 bases are a match to TRBD1. CDR1 and CDR2 (germline): SGDLS, YYNGEE. This CDR3 has 15 amino acids. Trimming removed 4 bases from V and 5 bases from J; junction bases left unmatched: 7. The CDR3 here is CASSPGQGAGETQYF. The CDR3 DNA is TGTGCCAGCAGCCCAGGACAGGGGGCAGGGGAGACCCAGTACTTC.

The V and J genes are TRBV4-2 and TRBJ2-3, with D possibly matching TRBD1 (6 bases). V was shortened by 3 bases and J by 3 bases, with 13 bases between the two germline ends. CDR1 and CDR2 from the germline V gene are LGHNA and YNFKEQ. CDR3 length equals 15 residues. The CDR3 reads CASSQGVDRTDTQYF. Written as DNA, the CDR3 is TGTGCCAGCAGCCAGGGCGTGGACAGAACAGATACGCAGTATTTT.